The rows below give T cell receptor beta chains drawn from one sample of a study of cytomegalovirus exposure and HLA in healthy donors. Profiled with immunoSEQ multiplex PCR; TCRdb holds only in-frame clones, not every one. The sample carries 220,000 or so clones, approximately 83% recorded once. Sequenced sample: PBMCs. The source is a woman younger than 45 in good health and CMV-seropositive. CDR3s include the opening cysteine and the closing phenylalanine or tryptophan. A D gene is named only where the DNA matches it firmly. Clone size is stated in some rows and not others, as once, few, many or a class when expanded.

CDR3aa | CDR3nt | j_gene | v_gene | abundance | d_gene
CASSQDTQGWEQYF | TGCGCCAGCAGCCAAGATACCCAGGGGTGGGAGCAGTACTTC | TRBJ2-7 | TRBV4-1 | . | .
CSVGFGNTIYF | TGCAGCGTTGGGTTCGGAAACACCATATATTTT | TRBJ1-3 | TRBV29-1 | . | .
CASSVYDRDGYEQYF | TGTGCCAGCAGTGTTTACGACAGGGACGGCTACGAGCAGTACTTC | TRBJ2-7 | TRBV6-1 | . | TRBD1
CASSVGEGIQPQHF | TGTGCCAGCAGCGTAGGTGAGGGGATCCAGCCCCAGCATTTT | TRBJ1-5 | TRBV9 | . | .
CASSLSSEYNEQFF | TGTGCCAGCAGCTTGTCTAGCGAGTACAATGAGCAGTTCTTC | TRBJ2-1 | TRBV7-6 | . | .
CASSRYRGRGEETQYF | TGTGCCAGCAGCCGTTACAGGGGGCGAGGAGAAGAGACCCAGTACTTC | TRBJ2-5 | TRBV14 | . | TRBD1
CASSLTQGSEKLFF | TGTGCCAGCAGCCTTACACAGGGTAGTGAAAAACTGTTTTTT | TRBJ1-4 | TRBV11-2 | . | .
CASSPRQGTDTEAFF | TGTGCCAGCAGCCCCCGACAGGGGACGGACACTGAAGCTTTCTTT | TRBJ1-1 | TRBV9 | few | TRBD1
CASSPRTGAYGYTF | TGTGCCAGCAGCCCAAGGACAGGTGCCTATGGCTACACCTTC | TRBJ1-2 | TRBV11-2 | . | TRBD1
CASKGSGGANYGYTF | TGTGCCAGCAAGGGGTCGGGGGGAGCTAACTATGGCTACACCTTC | TRBJ1-2 | TRBV2 | . | .
CASSFPTGWGTEAFF | TGTGCCAGCAGCTTCCCGACAGGGTGGGGCACTGAAGCTTTCTTT | TRBJ1-1 | TRBV7-9 | . | TRBD1
CASSSTPGTGVGGYTF | TGTGCCAGCAGTTCTACCCCCGGGACAGGGGTTGGTGGCTACACCTTC | TRBJ1-2 | TRBV27 | . | TRBD1
CASRRGERGANVLTF | TGTGCCAGCAGGCGTGGAGAGCGGGGGGCCAACGTCCTGACTTTC | TRBJ2-6 | TRBV2 | . | .
CASSLRAGYPYEQYF | TGTGCCAGCAGCTTAAGAGCAGGGTATCCCTACGAGCAGTACTTC | TRBJ2-7 | TRBV5-8 | . | .
CSVPKRGAGAGTGELFF | TGCAGCGTCCCCAAACGGGGAGCGGGAGCTGGGACCGGGGAGCTGTTTTTT | TRBJ2-2 | TRBV29-1 | once | TRBD2
CASSLATAVQETQYF | TGTGCCAGCAGCTTAGCTACAGCGGTGCAAGAGACCCAGTACTTC | TRBJ2-5 | TRBV7-2 | . | .
CASSVRSYEQYF | TGTGCCAGCAGCGTCCGCTCCTACGAGCAGTACTTC | TRBJ2-7 | TRBV14 | . | .
CASSLRGNGAGANVLTF | TGTGCCAGCAGCTTAAGAGGGAATGGTGCTGGGGCCAACGTCCTGACTTTC | TRBJ2-6 | TRBV7-3 | . | .
CASSLGGQLLNEQYF | TGTGCCAGCAGCTTGGGGGGACAGTTATTGAACGAGCAGTACTTC | TRBJ2-7 | TRBV11-3 | . | .
CASSSGTDYEQYF | TGTGCCAGCTCATCCGGGACTGACTACGAGCAGTACTTC | TRBJ2-7 | TRBV27 | . | .
CASSPDVSYEQYF | TGTGCCAGCAGCCCGGACGTGAGCTACGAGCAGTACTTC | TRBJ2-7 | TRBV7-9 | once | .
CASSSGTGTYEQYF | TGTGCCAGCAGTTCCGGGACAGGGACCTACGAGCAGTACTTC | TRBJ2-7 | TRBV5-4 | . | TRBD1
CASSPDRVGNQPQHF | TGTGCCAGCAGCCCGGACAGGGTAGGCAATCAGCCCCAGCATTTT | TRBJ1-5 | TRBV28 | once | TRBD1
CASSFGTENQPQHF | TGTGCCAGCAGTTTTGGGACAGAAAATCAGCCCCAGCATTTT | TRBJ1-5 | TRBV28 | . | TRBD1
CASIRAQGETQYF | TGTGCCAGCATTAGAGCGCAGGGAGAGACCCAGTACTTC | TRBJ2-5 | TRBV6-1 | . | .
CASTEYNEQFF | TGTGCCAGCACGGAATACAATGAGCAGTTCTTC | TRBJ2-1 | TRBV2 | . | .
CASSRSGLAVEQFF | TGTGCCAGCTCACGCTCGGGACTAGCAGTTGAGCAGTTCTTC | TRBJ2-1 | TRBV13 | . | TRBD2
CAWTSGLYTGELFF | TGTGCCTGGACTAGCGGGTTATACACCGGGGAGCTGTTTTTT | TRBJ2-2 | TRBV30 | . | TRBD2
CASRTSGRSDTQYF | TGTGCCAGCAGAACTAGCGGGAGGTCAGATACGCAGTATTTT | TRBJ2-3 | TRBV6-6 | once | TRBD2
CAATGSGANVLTF | TGTGCGGCAACGGGGTCTGGGGCCAACGTCCTGACTTTC | TRBJ2-6 | TRBV12-5 | . | .
CASSLGLAIPYEQYF | TGTGCCAGCAGTTTGGGACTAGCCATCCCCTACGAGCAGTACTTC | TRBJ2-7 | TRBV27 | . | TRBD2
CASSLGLAGGPVEQFF | TGTGCCAGCAGTTTGGGTCTAGCGGGAGGGCCAGTTGAGCAGTTCTTC | TRBJ2-1 | TRBV27 | . | TRBD2
CASSWGGTATYEQYF | TGTGCCAGCAGTTGGGGGGGGACAGCCACCTACGAGCAGTACTTC | TRBJ2-7 | TRBV6-5 | . | .
CASSSRGGVSGGGTGELFF | TGTGCCAGCAGTTCCCGTGGTGGGGTGTCGGGAGGGGGCACCGGGGAGCTGTTTTTT | TRBJ2-2 | TRBV27 | . | TRBD2
CASSMVGRWVSTNTEAFF | TGTGCCAGTAGTATGGTCGGGCGGTGGGTCTCAACGAACACTGAAGCTTTCTTT | TRBJ1-1 | TRBV19 | . | .
CASSQAPGYEQYF | TGCGCCAGCAGCCAAGCGCCGGGTTACGAGCAGTACTTC | TRBJ2-7 | TRBV4-1 | . | .
CASSTGTGAGDTQYF | TGTGCCAGCAGCACCGGGACAGGGGCGGGAGATACGCAGTATTTT | TRBJ2-3 | TRBV5-6 | few | TRBD1
CASSPSGAPSYEQYF | TGTGCCAGCAGTCCATCAGGGGCCCCTTCCTACGAGCAGTACTTC | TRBJ2-7 | TRBV28 | . | .
CASSPGDRQNYGYTF | TGTGCCAGCTCACCCGGGGACCGCCAGAACTATGGCTACACCTTC | TRBJ1-2 | TRBV18 | once | .
CASSELGLNEKLFF | TGTGCCAGCAGTGAGCTGGGGTTAAATGAAAAACTGTTTTTT | TRBJ1-4 | TRBV2 | few | .
CAISDSSGITQETQYF | TGTGCCATCAGTGACTCTAGCGGGATTACTCAAGAGACCCAGTACTTC | TRBJ2-5 | TRBV10-3 | . | TRBD2
CASSPRTLWGSYNEQFF | TGCGCCAGCAGCCCAAGGACGCTGTGGGGCTCCTACAATGAGCAGTTCTTC | TRBJ2-1 | TRBV5-1 | once | .
CASSQGIGYIQYF | TGTGCCAGCAGTCAGGGGATAGGATACATTCAGTACTTC | TRBJ2-4 | TRBV6-5 | . | .
CASRRGTGANTGELFF | TGTGCCAGCAGACGGGGGACAGGGGCGAACACCGGGGAGCTGTTTTTT | TRBJ2-2 | TRBV5-4 | . | TRBD1
CASRTPGPHYGYTF | TGCGCCAGCAGGACCCCTGGGCCTCACTATGGCTACACCTTC | TRBJ1-2 | TRBV5-1 | . | .
CATSRDPGKFSYEQYF | TGTGCCACCAGCAGAGATCCGGGTAAATTCTCCTACGAGCAGTACTTC | TRBJ2-7 | TRBV15 | . | .
CASSQRGSGANVLTF | TGTGCCAGCAGCCAGAGAGGTTCTGGGGCCAACGTCCTGACTTTC | TRBJ2-6 | TRBV14 | once | .
CASSVRGRGDNEQFF | TGTGCCAGCAGTGTACGGGGACGGGGGGATAATGAGCAGTTCTTC | TRBJ2-1 | TRBV6-1 | . | TRBD2